This T cell receptor beta chain was observed in a study of early T cells in non-severe SARS-CoV-2 infection. Whole-study context: The chains were unpaired, and the sequenced material was bulk RNA from unsorted whole blood.

The V end was cut by 4 bases, the J end by 1 base, with 8 bases between. Germline CDR1 MNHEY, CDR2 SVGAGI. The CDR3 runs to 13 residues. TCRdb re-derived calls from the 5' RACE reads in MiXCR, one entry per CDR3 protein. The table includes approximately 27,000 distinct CDR3 sequences, under 10% detected once. The sequencing input was whole blood. The clonotype originates from an adult who was a healthcare worker with PCR-confirmed SARS-CoV-2 infection or an uninfected control (not recorded which). This chain joins TRBV6-5 and TRBJ2-7; D not certain. The CDR3 region is CASSFGESYEQYF. The DNA of the CDR3 is TGTGCCAGCAGTTTTGGGGAATCCTACGAGCAGTACTTC.